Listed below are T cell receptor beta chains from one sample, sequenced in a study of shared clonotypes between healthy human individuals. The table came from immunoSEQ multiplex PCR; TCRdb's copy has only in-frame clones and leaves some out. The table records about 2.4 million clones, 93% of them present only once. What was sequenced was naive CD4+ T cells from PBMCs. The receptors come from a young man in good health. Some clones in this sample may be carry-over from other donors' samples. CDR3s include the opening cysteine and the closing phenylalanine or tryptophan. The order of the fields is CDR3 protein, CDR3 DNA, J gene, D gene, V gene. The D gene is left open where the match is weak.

CDR3: CASSKAGGQGNTEAFF; DNA: TGTGCCAGCAGCAAAGCGGGCGGACAGGGGAACACTGAAGCTTTCTTT; J: TRBJ1-1; D: .; V: TRBV21-1
CDR3: CAVLRGGNQETQYF; DNA: TGTGCCGTACTCCGGGGCGGAAATCAAGAGACCCAGTACTTC; J: TRBJ2-5; D: .; V: TRBV28
CDR3: CASRLGAKNIQYF; DNA: TGTGCCAGCAGGTTAGGGGCCAAAAACATTCAGTACTTC; J: TRBJ2-4; D: .; V: TRBV28
CDR3: CASHSHQGSKNIQYF; DNA: TGTGCCAGCCATTCCCACCAGGGTTCCAAAAACATTCAGTACTTC; J: TRBJ2-4; D: .; V: TRBV5-6
CDR3: CSANRADTQYF; DNA: TGCAGTGCGAATAGGGCAGATACGCAGTATTTT; J: TRBJ2-3; D: .; V: TRBV20-1
CDR3: CASSPGLAGGTDTQYF; DNA: TGTGCCAGCAGCCCCGGACTAGCGGGAGGAACAGATACGCAGTATTTT; J: TRBJ2-3; D: TRBD2; V: TRBV9
CDR3: CASRKQYATNEKLFF; DNA: TGTGCCAGTAGAAAACAGTATGCAACTAATGAAAAACTGTTTTTT; J: TRBJ1-4; D: .; V: TRBV19
CDR3: CASSGTFATNEKLFF; DNA: TGTGCCAGCAGTGGGACTTTTGCAACTAATGAAAAACTGTTTTTT; J: TRBJ1-4; D: .; V: TRBV6-1
CDR3: CASSGRGSVSGYTF; DNA: TGTGCCAGCAGCGGCAGGGGCAGCGTAAGTGGCTACACCTTC; J: TRBJ1-2; D: .; V: TRBV7-2
CDR3: CASRRGDNYGYTF; DNA: TGTGCCAGCAGGAGGGGGGATAACTATGGCTACACCTTC; J: TRBJ1-2; D: .; V: TRBV9
CDR3: CASSRRQGLGEKLFF; DNA: TGTGCCAGCAGCCGACGACAGGGGCTAGGTGAAAAACTGTTTTTT; J: TRBJ1-4; D: TRBD1; V: TRBV7-2